A selection of T cell receptor beta chains follows, all from one sample in a study of T cell responses to AZD1222 COVID-19 vaccine. Assay: immunoSEQ multiplex PCR; the TCRdb copy retains only in-frame clones and omits some. The profile shows roughly 120,000 clones, 70% to 85% of them singletons. The sequences come from peripheral blood, collected on day 0 of AZD1222 vaccination. The receptor source for this set is an adult in good health. The CDR3 runs from the conserved cysteine through the conserved F or W. Fields, in order: J gene, V gene, D gene, clone size, CDR3 protein, CDR3 DNA. The D gene is left open where the match is weak. The size of a clone is reported for some rows only, either as once, few or many, or as a class for expanded clones.

TRBJ2-7	TRBV20-1	TRBD1	NA	CSASYRGAYEQYF	TGCAGTGCTAGTTACAGGGGGGCGTACGAGCAGTACTTC
TRBJ2-7	TRBV7-3	NA	few	CASSLSAGPSYEQYF	TGTGCCAGCAGCTTGAGTGCGGGGCCCTCCTACGAGCAGTACTTC
TRBJ2-7	TRBV4-1	NA	NA	CASSQADSNYEQYF	TGCGCCAGCAGCCAAGCTGACAGTAACTACGAGCAGTACTTC
TRBJ1-1	TRBV28	NA	NA	CASSFVQGAFF	TGTGCCAGCAGTTTTGTCCAGGGAGCTTTCTTT
TRBJ1-2	TRBV19	TRBD1	NA	CASRGQGAPTPYGYTF	TGTGCCAGTCGCGGACAGGGGGCGCCCACCCCCTATGGCTACACCTTC
TRBJ1-1	TRBV7-8	NA	NA	CASSLVPENTEAFF	TGTGCCAGCAGCTTAGTCCCTGAGAACACTGAAGCTTTCTTT
TRBJ1-1	TRBV5-4	TRBD1	NA	CASSLPGQGLREAFF	TGTGCCAGCAGCTTACCGGGACAGGGGTTACGTGAAGCTTTCTTT
TRBJ2-3	TRBV28	TRBD1	NA	CASSPPLLTGDTDTQYF	TGTGCCAGCAGCCCGCCCCTGCTGACAGGGGACACAGATACGCAGTATTTT
TRBJ1-4	TRBV7-2	NA	few	CASSPRGDTTNEKLFF	TGTGCCAGCAGCCCCCGGGGGGATACAACTAATGAAAAACTGTTTTTT
TRBJ1-1	TRBV11-2	NA	NA	CASSLGGTGTEAFF	TGTGCCAGCAGCTTGGGGGGCACGGGCACTGAAGCTTTCTTT
TRBJ1-1	TRBV12-3/TRBV12-4	NA	NA	CASRRIEDTEAFF	TGTGCCAGCCGGAGGATAGAGGACACTGAAGCTTTCTTT
TRBJ2-5	TRBV6-1	NA	NA	CASSELETRYQETQYF	TGTGCCAGCAGTGAATTGGAGACACGGTACCAAGAGACCCAGTACTTC
TRBJ1-1	TRBV12-3/TRBV12-4	NA	once	CASTLAGPAFF	TGTGCCAGCACCTTGGCTGGGCCAGCTTTCTTT
TRBJ1-1	TRBV5-4	TRBD1	NA	CASSSQGAGTEAFF	TGTGCCAGCAGCTCACAGGGGGCCGGCACTGAAGCTTTCTTT
TRBJ2-1	TRBV29-1	NA	medium-sized	CSLRGFENEQFF	TGCAGCCTAAGGGGGTTCGAGAATGAGCAGTTCTTC
TRBJ2-5	TRBV9	TRBD1	NA	CASSVGDRGDQETQYF	TGTGCCAGCAGCGTAGGTGACAGGGGGGATCAAGAGACCCAGTACTTC
TRBJ1-2	TRBV12-3/TRBV12-4	NA	few	CASSAWDGYTF	TGTGCCAGCAGTGCCTGGGATGGCTACACCTTC
TRBJ1-1	TRBV15	NA	NA	CATSRDLVDTEAFF	TGTGCCACCAGCAGAGATCTGGTGGACACTGAAGCTTTCTTT
TRBJ1-6	TRBV10-3	NA	once	CAAAQDLNSPLHF	TGTGCCGCCGCCCAGGACCTTAATTCACCCCTCCACTTT
TRBJ2-2	TRBV19	NA	NA	CASSIFGSGELFF	TGTGCCAGTAGTATATTCGGGAGCGGGGAGCTGTTTTTT
TRBJ2-5	TRBV7-8	NA	NA	CASSEDPERETQYF	TGTGCCAGCAGCGAAGACCCGGAAAGAGAGACCCAGTACTTC
TRBJ1-1	TRBV30	NA	NA	CAWSAGVAFF	TGTGCCTGGAGTGCGGGGGTAGCTTTCTTT
TRBJ2-3	TRBV7-3	NA	NA	CASSPTGARTDTQYF	TGTGCCAGCAGCCCGACTGGTGCCCGCACAGATACGCAGTATTTT
TRBJ2-4	TRBV11-2	NA	once	CASSRQGNIQYF	TGTGCCAGCAGCCGCCAAGGAAACATTCAGTACTTC
TRBJ2-2	TRBV24-1	NA	NA	CATSDFRGHGRTGELFF	TGTGCCACCAGTGATTTTAGGGGACATGGAAGAACCGGGGAGCTGTTTTTT
TRBJ1-2	TRBV28	NA	NA	CASTPLGGKYGYTF	TGTGCCAGCACTCCCCTTGGTGGCAAATATGGCTACACCTTC
TRBJ1-4	TRBV28	NA	few	CASSAPQGEKLFF	TGTGCCAGCAGTGCTCCTCAAGGGGAAAAACTGTTTTTT
TRBJ1-1	TRBV19	NA	once	CASSRSLGRLNTEAFF	TGTGCCAGTAGTAGGAGCCTAGGCAGATTGAACACTGAAGCTTTCTTT
TRBJ1-3	TRBV29-1	NA	NA	CSVIDVGNTIYF	TGCAGCGTTATCGACGTAGGAAACACCATATATTTT
TRBJ1-6	TRBV7-9	NA	NA	CASREGNSPLHF	TGTGCCAGCAGGGAGGGAAATTCACCCCTCCACTTT
TRBJ2-7	TRBV5-6	TRBD2	NA	CASSLFPAGGPYEQYF	TGTGCCAGCAGCTTGTTCCCAGCGGGGGGCCCCTACGAGCAGTACTTC
TRBJ1-1	TRBV7-2	NA	NA	CASSLAEGGEAFF	TGTGCCAGCAGCTTAGCGGAAGGGGGGGAGGCTTTCTTT
TRBJ1-1	TRBV12-3/TRBV12-4	TRBD1	NA	CASGQGASEAFF	TGTGCCAGCGGACAGGGGGCGTCTGAAGCTTTCTTT
TRBJ1-6	TRBV13	TRBD1	NA	CASSSLGQGYSPLHF	TGTGCCAGCAGCTCGCTGGGACAGGGATATTCACCCCTCCACTTT
TRBJ1-1	TRBV7-2	NA	NA	CASSLAKAGALDEAFF	TGTGCCAGCAGCTTAGCGAAGGCGGGAGCGTTAGATGAAGCTTTCTTT